These 20 T cell receptor beta chains originate from one sample sequenced in a study of control samples from healthy donors and cancer patients. This table comes from immunoSEQ multiplex PCR, and its TCRdb copy is limited to in-frame clones, with some not included. The sample lists just over 150,000 clones, just under 95% occurring once. The sequenced material came from blood. All receptors come from a woman in her forties in good health.

The chain couples TRBV19 to TRBJ1-1, with TRBD1 as a possible D gene (6 bases). Germline V gene sequence: CDR1 LNHDA, CDR2 SQIVND (reference sequence). The CDR3 totals 15 residues. Trimming pared 2 bases from V and 4 bases from J, leaving 14 bases between. Here the CDR3 reads CASSITGSEFTEAFF. For the CDR3, the DNA is TGTGCCAGTAGTATAACAGGGAGTGAATTCACTGAAGCTTTCTTT.

The chain carries TRBV5-1 and TRBJ2-3; TRBD2 is a possible D gene (5 bases). The CDR3 is 14 amino acids. V was pared by 2 bases and J by 3 bases, with 10 bases between. CDR1 is SGHRS, CDR2 YFSETQ, per germline. The CDR3 DNA is TGCGCCAGCAGCTTAGTGGAGGTGACAGATACGCAGTATTTT. Translated: CASSLVEVTDTQYF.

The chain employs TRBV3-1 (or the pseudogene TRBV3-2) and TRBJ2-2, with D perhaps matching TRBD2 (5 bases). Germline CDR1 reads LGHDT; CDR2 reads YNNKEL (reference sequence). Trimming took off 5 bases at V and 5 bases at J, with 21 bases between the two ends. The CDR3 runs 17 residues. The CDR3 DNA follows: TGTGCCAGCAGCTTTCCCCCGCCGGCTAGAGGGACCGGGGAGCTGTTTTTT. Protein: CASSFPPPARGTGELFF.

The V call is TRBV9, the J call TRBJ1-2; D remains unclear. The CDR3 totals 13 residues. The germline V and J ends were trimmed by 3 bases and 0 bases, with 6 bases remaining between them. CDR1 is SGDLS, CDR2 YYNGEE, per germline. The CDR3 reads CASSARPNYGYTF. CDR3 nucleotide sequence: TGTGCCAGCAGCGCTAGGCCTAACTATGGCTACACCTTC.

J is TRBJ1-1 and V is TRBV10-1; the D is unclear. The V gene lost 4 bases and the J gene lost 3 bases, with 12 bases spanning the gap. Germline CDR1 reads WNHNN; CDR2 reads SYGVQD (reference sequence). The CDR3 totals 14 residues. CDR3 amino acids: CASSVRIGDTEAFF. As DNA, the CDR3 is TGCGCCAGCAGTGTCCGGATTGGGGACACTGAAGCTTTCTTT.

The CDR3 nucleotides are TGCGCCAGCAGCGCCCGGGACACCGTAGTTGAAGCTTTCTTT. It is translated as CASSARDTVVEAFF. V usage is TRBV5-1 and J usage is TRBJ1-1, with TRBD1 as a possible D gene (6 bases). The germline V and J ends were trimmed by 4 bases and 7 bases, with 17 bases remaining between them. Germline values: CDR1 SGHRS, CDR2 YFSETQ. The CDR3 contains 14 residues. The variable domain in full, completed from reference TRBV5-1 and TRBJ1-1, reads KAGVTQTPRYLIKTRGQQVTLSCSPISGHRSVSWYQQTPGQGLQFLFEYFSETQRNKGNFPGRFSGRQFSNSRSEMNVSTLELGDSALYLCASSARDTVVEAFFGQGTRLTVV.

The gene calls are TRBV15 and TRBJ2-2; tentatively, D is TRBD1 or TRBD2 (5 bases each). CDR1 and CDR2 from the germline V gene are LNHNV and YYDKDF (reference sequence). Trimming took 6 bases from V and 6 from J, leaving 14 bases between them. This CDR3 region has 14 residues. CDR3 amino acids: CATREGHSAGELFF. Written as DNA, the CDR3 is TGTGCCACCAGAGAAGGACATAGCGCCGGGGAGCTGTTTTTT.

The chain couples TRBV30 to TRBJ1-1; D is unclear. V was cut by 0 bases and J by 4 bases, with 12 bases left in between. The CDR3 contains 14 residues. From germline, CDR1 is GTSNPN and CDR2 SVGIG (reference sequence). This CDR3 is CAWSVRGPITEAFF. The CDR3 bases are TGTGCCTGGAGTGTACGAGGACCCATCACTGAAGCTTTCTTT.

The J gene is TRBJ1-2, the V gene TRBV10-3; 7 bases line up with TRBD1. Germline V lookup: CDR1 ENHRY, CDR2 SYGVKD. Trimming removed 5 bases from V and 0 bases from J; junction bases left unmatched: 12. This CDR3 has 17 residues. The CDR3 DNA is TGTGCCATCAGTAAAGGGGGCTCGAATCGAGCTAACTATGGCTACACCTTC. It encodes CAISKGGSNRANYGYTF.

This chain connects TRBV14 to TRBJ1-1, with D hard to call. The CDR3 spans 13 residues. Deletions cut 4 bases from V and 1 base from J, with 7 bases between. From germline, CDR1 is SGHDN and CDR2 FVKESK. The DNA of the CDR3 is TGTGCCAGCAGCCCCAACCCGAACACTGAAGCTTTCTTT. It specifies CASSPNPNTEAFF.

The count of this clone is one. The rearrangement uses TRBV10-3 and TRBJ2-1; 8 bases match TRBD2. The CDR3 extends over 13 amino acids. V lost 9 bases, J lost 5 bases, and 6 bases stayed unmatched. Germline lookup yields CDR1 ENHRY and CDR2 SYGVKD. The CDR3 DNA reads as TGTGCCATTGGGACTAGGGGCGACAATGAGCAGTTCTTC. Protein product: CAIGTRGDNEQFF.

This clone showed up just once. V is TRBV10-3 and J is TRBJ2-1, with 8 bases matching TRBD1. This CDR3 comprises 16 residues. Per the germline V gene, CDR1 is ENHRY and CDR2 is SYGVKD. With V trimmed by 3 bases and J by 5 bases, 9 bases remained unmatched. The CDR3 sequence is CAISDFQGADNNEQFF. Written as DNA, the CDR3 is TGTGCCATCAGTGATTTTCAGGGGGCAGACAACAATGAGCAGTTCTTC.

CDR3 region: CASSLGVSEQYF. Written as DNA, the CDR3 is TGTGCCAGCAGTTTAGGGGTGTCCGAGCAGTACTTC. The chain employs TRBV12-3 or TRBV12-4 and TRBJ2-7; no reliable D call. There are 12 residues in the CDR3. V lost 1 base, J lost 6 bases, and 7 bases lay in between.

The chain carries TRBV4-3 and TRBJ2-1; TRBD2 aligns across 11 bases. Trimming cost V 4 bases and J 7 bases; bases outside gene matches: 9. Germline-derived CDR1 and CDR2 are LGHNA and YSLEER. This CDR3 is 16 amino acids long. The CDR3 loop reads CASSLTGTSGLNEQFF. CDR3 nucleotides: TGCGCCAGCAGCCTTACCGGGACTAGCGGCCTAAATGAGCAGTTCTTC.

The chain has TRBV6-5 and TRBJ1-2; D gene unclear. Trimming cost V 2 bases and J 0 bases, with 13 bases left between them. This CDR3 contains 16 residues. The germline V gene encodes CDR1 MNHEY and CDR2 SVGAGI. CDR3 coding DNA: TGTGCCAGCAGTTACGATCCCCCCTGGACTAACTATGGCTACACCTTC. Protein product: CASSYDPPWTNYGYTF.

This chain uses TRBV7-2 with TRBJ1-2; D unclear. Germline V gives CDR1 SGHTA, CDR2 FQGNSA. The V end lost 0 bases, the J end lost 7 bases, and 9 bases lay between the germline ends. The CDR3 has 13 residues. In nucleotides, the CDR3 is TGTGCCAGCAGCTTAGCACGGGAGGCTGGCTACACCTTC. Encoded protein: CASSLAREAGYTF.

This chain links TRBV10-3 with TRBJ2-7; TRBD1 agrees at 8 bases. In germline, CDR1 is ENHRY, CDR2 SYGVKD. With 10 bases clipped from V and 1 base from J, the junction kept 9 bases outside the gene matches. This CDR3 comprises 14 residues. CDR3 DNA: TGTGCCACGGCCATAGGACAGGGATCCTACGAGCAGTACTTC. Translating gives CATAIGQGSYEQYF.

The chain uses TRBV24-1 and TRBJ1-5, with D unclear. Trimming took off 3 bases at V and 4 bases at J, with 3 bases between the two ends. Germline V CDR1 and CDR2: KGHDR, SFDVKD. The CDR3 has 12 residues. CDR3 nucleotides: TGTGCCACCAGTGATGGAAATCAGCCCCAGCATTTT. Translation: CATSDGNQPQHF.

This sequence joins TRBV7-9 and TRBJ1-1, with 10 bases that match TRBD1. CDR1 SEHNR and CDR2 FQNEAQ come from the germline V gene (reference sequence). There are 15 residues in the CDR3. V dropped 3 bases and J dropped 4; count of bases not matched to a gene: 5. As DNA, the CDR3 is TGTGCCAGCAGCTTTGACAGGGGGCTTCGCACTGAAGCTTTCTTT. This gives the protein CASSFDRGLRTEAFF.

The chain has TRBV10-3 and TRBJ1-3; TRBD1 might be the D (6 bases). The CDR3 consists of 16 residues. The germline V gene encodes CDR1 ENHRY and CDR2 SYGVKD. V gave up 6 bases and J gave up 2 bases, with 17 bases separating them. CDR3 DNA sequence: TGTGCCATCAGCACAACCACTCAGGGGACTGGAAACACCATATATTTT. It codes for CAISTTTQGTGNTIYF.